This T cell receptor beta chain was captured in a study of T cell changes during pregnancy in multiple sclerosis. Sequenced by immunoSEQ multiplex PCR; TCRdb stores in-frame clones only, minus some. Here the sample spans approximately 83,000 clones, approximately 94% being singletons. Trimming took off 5 bases at V and 0 bases at J, with 17 bases between the two ends. The CDR3 has 16 amino acids. From germline, CDR1 is SQVTM and CDR2 ANQGSEA. The chain joins TRBV29-1 to TRBJ1-3, with D perhaps matching TRBD1 (6 bases). The sequencing used peripheral blood, collected in the third trimester of pregnancy. The sequence derives from a female donor with multiple sclerosis, enrolled in a pregnancy study. CDR3: CSVCTDRSYSGNTIYF. In DNA, the CDR3 is TGCAGCGTTTGCACCGACAGGTCCTACTCTGGAAACACCATATATTTT. The full variable domain, with the rest looked up from reference TRBV29-1 and TRBJ1-3, is SAVISQKPSRDICQRGTSLTIQCQVDSQVTMMFWYRQQPGQSLTLIATANQGSEATYESGFVIDKFPISRPNLTFSTLTVSNMSPEDSSIYLCSVCTDRSYSGNTIYFGEGSWLTVV.